This T cell receptor (beta chain) originates from a study of blood T cell repertoires in COVID-19. The CDR3 runs 15 residues. V lost 6 bases, J lost 3 bases, and 9 bases stayed unmatched. The germline CDR1 and CDR2 sequences are MNHEY and SVGEGT. Sequencing was performed with immunoSEQ multiplex PCR; in TCRdb, only in-frame clones are kept and a portion is missing. The sample holds under 450,000 clones, 80% to 85% seen once. Sequencing input: PBMCs or T cells enriched from blood (not recorded which). The chain has TRBV6-2 or TRBV6-3 and TRBJ2-5; 8 bases fit TRBD1. This TCR came from a woman aged 45 to 65 who had recovered from COVID-19. CDR3 sequence reads: CASSQAGTGKETQYF. In nucleotides, the CDR3 is TGTGCCAGCAGCCAGGCCGGGACAGGCAAAGAGACCCAGTACTTC.